This entry describes one T cell receptor (beta chain). Germline CDR1 is SGHAT and CDR2 is FQNNGV. The CDR3 length is 14 residues. Losses at the gene ends were 7 bases for V and 2 bases for J; bases not matched to a gene: 5. This entry belongs to a study of OX40 agonist ivuxolimab in advanced cancers. Study-level background: Of the participants, under 50% had some prior anti-PD-1, anti-PD-L1 or anti-CTLA-4 therapy, which was allowed.

The method was immunoSEQ multiplex PCR; TCRdb's version includes in-frame clones alone and lacks a portion of them. The sample records about 62,000 clones, about 85% being singletons. The clonotype comes from an adult with an advanced solid tumor such as melanoma, head and neck, liver or kidney cancer. Sequenced here: CD4+ or CD8+ T cells sorted from blood, sampled in a trial of the OX40 agonist ivuxolimab. The gene calls are TRBV11-2 and TRBJ2-7; 10 bases align to TRBD2. The CDR3 DNA sequence: TGTGCCAGCACCGAACTAGCGGGAACCTACGAGCAGTACTTC. This gives the protein CASTELAGTYEQYF.